One and the same sample provided the 13 T cell receptor beta chains below, sequenced in a study of blood T cell repertoires in COVID-19. Only in-frame clones appear in the TCRdb table, and some are missing; sequencing was by immunoSEQ multiplex PCR. The data hold about 74,000 clones, with roughly 80% observed a single time. The sequenced material came from peripheral blood. The source is a man aged 45 to 65 with active COVID-19.

In its sample, this clone was seen once. The chain has TRBV6-5 and TRBJ1-1; no clear D gene. The germline CDR1 and CDR2 sequences are MNHEY and SVGAGI. Trimming took off 11 bases at V and 1 base at J, with 14 bases between the two ends. The CDR3 is 13 residues long. In DNA, the CDR3 is TGTGCCGCGAGGTATTCGGAGAACACTGAAGCTTTCTTT. Encoded protein: CAARYSENTEAFF.

This clone was recorded once. CDR3 in amino acids: CAWRTGSSYNSPLHF. The CDR3 bases are TGTGCCTGGAGGACAGGTAGCTCCTATAATTCACCCCTCCACTTT. The chain joins TRBV30 to TRBJ1-6; tentative D call: TRBD1 (6 bases). The CDR3 is 15 amino acids. Between the trimmed V and J ends, which lost 3 bases and 0 bases, there was a span of 9 bases. Germline CDR1 reads GTSNPN; CDR2 reads SVGIG (reference sequence). Full variable domain (missing parts from reference TRBV30 and TRBJ1-6): SQTIHQWPATLVQPVGSPLSLECTVEGTSNPNLYWYRQAAGRGLQLLFYSVGIGQISSEVPQNLSASRPQDRQFILSSKKLLLSDSGFYLCAWRTGSSYNSPLHFGNGTRLTVT.

V gene TRBV2 combines with J gene TRBJ2-1, with TRBD2 matching 9 bases. Germline CDR1 reads SNHLY; CDR2 reads FYNNEI. The CDR3 runs 14 residues. V lost 5 bases and J lost 7; bases outside the gene matches: 6. The CDR3 bases are TGTGCCAGCAGTCTAGCGGGGATTAATAATGAGCAGTTCTTC. Translated: CASSLAGINNEQFF.

The chain joins TRBV10-3 to TRBJ1-2; possibly TRBD1 for D (6 bases). Trimming removed 7 bases at V and 6 bases at J, with 21 bases between. There are 15 residues in the CDR3. Looked up from germline, CDR1 is ENHRY and CDR2 is SYGVKD. In nucleotides, the CDR3 is TGTGCCATCACCCCGGGGGGCCCCACCGCGGATGGCTACACCTTC. It encodes CAITPGGPTADGYTF.

J is TRBJ1-4 and V is TRBV5-1, with a possible D match to TRBD1 (5 bases). Trimming removed 0 bases at V and 2 bases at J, with 11 bases between. Germline V CDR1 and CDR2: SGHRS, YFSETQ. The CDR3 covers 16 residues. CDR3 region: CASSLAAGLTNEKLFF. Here the CDR3 DNA reads TGCGCCAGCAGCTTGGCGGCAGGGCTCACTAATGAAAAACTGTTTTTT.

V gene TRBV5-4 combines with J gene TRBJ2-2, with 9 nucleotides matching TRBD1. Germline values: CDR1 SGHNT, CDR2 YYREEE (reference sequence). Germline trimming cut 4 bases from V and 6 bases from J; bases unmatched to any gene: 7. This CDR3 has 15 residues. As DNA, the CDR3 is TGTGCCAGCAGCGGTTGGACAGGGGAGCCCGGGGAGCTGTTTTTT. Protein: CASSGWTGEPGELFF.

The chain employs TRBV9 and TRBJ1-2; D unclear. This CDR3 comprises 14 residues. Trimming left V 2 bases short and J 0 bases short, with 8 bases between. Germline CDR1 is SGDLS and CDR2 is YYNGEE. CDR3 DNA sequence: TGTGCCAGCAGCGTGCAGGCTGCTAACTATGGCTACACCTTC. Its protein product is CASSVQAANYGYTF.

The rearrangement joins TRBV10-3 to TRBJ2-4, with 13 bases aligning to TRBD2. The CDR3 totals 16 residues. Germline trimming cut 5 bases from V and 8 bases from J; bases unmatched to any gene: 9. Per germline, CDR1 ENHRY and CDR2 SYGVKD. CDR3 protein: CAISSTSGGALDIQYF. The CDR3 DNA reads TGTGCCATCAGTTCCACTAGCGGGGGGGCCCTTGACATTCAGTACTTC.

The chain recombines TRBV7-2 with TRBJ2-1; TRBD2 matches 7 bases. The V segment lost 7 bases and the J segment 4 bases; nucleotides outside the gene matches: 10. The germline V gene encodes CDR1 SGHTA and CDR2 FQGNSA. The CDR3 is 15 residues long. CDR3 residues: CASKPRAGLYNEQFF. CDR3 coding DNA: TGTGCCAGCAAGCCCAGAGCGGGGCTATACAATGAGCAGTTCTTC. The complete variable domain, with remaining parts taken from reference TRBV7-2 and TRBJ2-1, reads GAGVSQSPSNKVTEKGKDVELRCDPISGHTALYWYRQSLGQGLEFLIYFQGNSAPDKSGLPSDRFSAERTGGSVSTLTIQRTQQEDSAVYLCASKPRAGLYNEQFFGPGTRLTVL.

V gene TRBV6-5 combines with J gene TRBJ2-1; perhaps TRBD1 as D (6 bases). This CDR3 spans 14 amino acids. The V gene's germline CDR1 is MNHEY and CDR2 SVGAGI. V was trimmed by 5 bases and J by 5 bases, leaving 13 bases between them. The CDR3 here is CASSRGWQDNEQFF. The CDR3 DNA reads as TGTGCCAGCAGTAGGGGGTGGCAGGACAATGAGCAGTTCTTC.

V usage is TRBV11-2 and J usage is TRBJ2-7, with TRBD2 matching over 10 bases. From germline, CDR1 is SGHAT and CDR2 FQNNGV. The CDR3 extends over 14 amino acids. Unmatched junction bases numbered 6, after V lost 7 bases and J lost 3 bases. In DNA, the CDR3 is TGTGCCAGCATTCCTAGCGGGGGTTTCTACGAGCAGTACTTC. As protein: CASIPSGGFYEQYF.

V is TRBV19 and J is TRBJ1-5; 7 positions match TRBD1. V lost 1 base and J lost 0; bases outside the gene matches: 3. This CDR3 spans 16 amino acids. Germline assignment: CDR1 LNHDA and CDR2 SQIVND (reference sequence). The CDR3 reads CASSIGWDSSNQPQHF. CDR3 coding DNA: TGTGCCAGTAGTATAGGCTGGGACAGTAGCAATCAGCCCCAGCATTTT.

This clone was seen once. V is TRBV1 and J is TRBJ2-4; the table calls TRBD2, which could not be checked here. TRBV1 is noted as a pseudogene. This CDR3 is built from 13 residues. CDR3 bases: TGCACCAGCTCCCGAGTCGGCAAAAACATTCAGTACTTC. Its protein product is CTSSRVGKNIQYF.